These T cell receptor beta chains were read from a single sample in a study of cytomegalovirus exposure and HLA in healthy donors. Clones were read by immunoSEQ multiplex PCR, and TCRdb kept only the in-frame ones, dropping some. This repertoire includes some 130,000 clones. Sample: PBMCs. Receptor source: a woman aged 40 to 50 in good health and CMV-seronegative. The CDR3 runs from the conserved cysteine through the conserved F or W. Fields, in order: D gene, J gene, V gene, CDR3 DNA, CDR3 protein. D genes are given only for firm matches.

TRBD1 TRBJ1-1 TRBV7-6 TGTGCCAGCAGCTCGACGGACAGGGATCGAACTGAAGCTTTCTTT CASSSTDRDRTEAFF
NA TRBJ2-6 TRBV18 TGTGCCAGCTCACCGTCTCTAGTCTCGGGGTCTGGGGCCAACGTCCTGACTTTC CASSPSLVSGSGANVLTF
NA TRBJ1-6 TRBV5-1 TGCGCCACCTCTTTGGGGGGAGATAATTCACCCCTCCACTTT CATSLGGDNSPLHF
NA TRBJ1-1 TRBV19 TGTGCCAGTAGTATCCGGGGCGGGGGCACTGAAGCTTTCTTT CASSIRGGGTEAFF
TRBD2 TRBJ2-1 TRBV2 TGTGCCAGCATAGTGCTAGCGGCGGACAATGAGCAGTTCTTC CASIVLAADNEQFF
TRBD1 TRBJ1-6 TRBV5-4 TGTGCCAGCAGCTTGGCAGGGGGCCTCTGGAATTCACCCCTCCACTTT CASSLAGGLWNSPLHF
NA TRBJ1-3 TRBV6-1 TGTGCCAGCAGTGAAGATCGACTGCGCTCTGGAAACACCATATATTTT CASSEDRLRSGNTIYF
TRBD1 TRBJ2-3 TRBV6-5 TGTGCCAGCAGCAGTGGACAGGGGTTAGATACGCAGTATTTT CASSSGQGLDTQYF
TRBD1 TRBJ1-1 TRBV7-9 TGTGCCAGCAGCTACCAAGCCGACAGGGGGATCACTGAAGCTTTCTTT CASSYQADRGITEAFF
NA TRBJ1-6 TRBV19 TGTGCCAGTAGCCCCTCGTCCCCACGAGGGCGGAGTAATTCACCCCTCCACTTT CASSPSSPRGRSNSPLHF
TRBD2 TRBJ2-7 TRBV11-2 TGTGCCAGCAGTACTAGCGGGGGGTATTACGAGCAGTACTTC CASSTSGGYYEQYF
TRBD2 TRBJ2-7 TRBV5-1 TGCGCCAGCAGCTTGAAAGTTCCTAGCGGGGTTTCCTACGAGCAGTACTTC CASSLKVPSGVSYEQYF
TRBD1 TRBJ2-7 TRBV28 TGTGCCAGCAGCCCCGGGGACAGGGGGCGAGTAGGGGAGCAGTACTTC CASSPGDRGRVGEQYF
TRBD2 TRBJ2-2 TRBV7-9 TGTGCCAGCAGCCCGAGCGGGGCCCGGTTGGTCGGGGAGCTGTTTTTT CASSPSGARLVGELFF
TRBD1 TRBJ2-7 TRBV5-4 TGTGCCAGCAGCCTTCGGGACAGTCCGACCTACGAGCAGTACTTC CASSLRDSPTYEQYF
NA TRBJ1-1 TRBV23-1 TGCGCCAGCAGTCAATCGGGGAGCCCGAACACTGAAGCTTTCTTT CASSQSGSPNTEAFF
TRBD1 TRBJ2-2 TRBV28 TGTGCCAGCAGGCGTCCAGGACAGGTTTGGACCGGGGAGCTGTTTTTT CASRRPGQVWTGELFF
NA TRBJ2-7 TRBV11-2 TGTGCCAGCAGCTTTGGCAAGAGCTTGGGGGCACCCAACGAGCAGTACTTC CASSFGKSLGAPNEQYF
NA TRBJ2-7 TRBV6-5 TGTGCCAGCAGAACTGGGGGGGACACCTACGAGCAGTACTTC CASRTGGDTYEQYF
TRBD2 TRBJ2-1 TRBV4-3 TGCGCCAGCAGCCCTCGGACTAGCGGAATCTACAATGAGCAGTTCTTC CASSPRTSGIYNEQFF
NA TRBJ2-5 TRBV5-6 TGTGCCAGCAGCAAGGAGGAGACCCAGTACTTC CASSKEETQYF
NA TRBJ1-5 TRBV19 TGTGCCAGTAGTATAGACAGTCAGCCCCAGCATTTT CASSIDSQPQHF
TRBD2 TRBJ2-2 TRBV2 TGTGCCAGCAGTGATCAGCGGGGGGGCTACACCGGGGAGCTGTTTTTT CASSDQRGGYTGELFF
NA TRBJ1-1 TRBV5-4 TGTGCCAGCAGCTTGGCTTTAGGAGTAAACACTGAAGCTTTCTTT CASSLALGVNTEAFF
NA TRBJ2-3 TRBV9 TGTGCCAGCAGCGGAACAGGCGCCGATACGCAGTATTTT CASSGTGADTQYF